What follows are 4 T cell receptor beta chains derived from one specimen sequenced in a study of early T cells in non-severe SARS-CoV-2 infection. TCRdb re-derived calls from the 5' RACE reads in MiXCR, one entry per CDR3 protein. The table lists fewer than 85,000 distinct CDR3 sequences, over 8.5% of them singletons. The sample comprised whole blood. The receptor source for this set is an adult who was a healthcare worker with PCR-confirmed SARS-CoV-2 infection or an uninfected control (not recorded which).

In its sample, this clonotype was seen many times. The chain combines TRBV7-9 with TRBJ1-5; a weak D match, TRBD1 (6 bases). The CDR3 runs to 13 residues. Germline values: CDR1 SEHNR, CDR2 FQNEAQ (reference sequence). The V gene lost 5 bases and the J gene lost 4 bases, with 9 bases spanning the gap. CDR3 DNA sequence: TGTGCCAGCAGCCAGGGGCAGAATCAGCCCCAGCATTTT. Amino acid sequence: CASSQGQNQPQHF.

At least ten counts were recorded for this clonotype. The chain recombines TRBV10-3 with TRBJ1-2, with D unclear. V lost 6 bases to trimming and J lost 0 bases, with 11 bases between them. The CDR3 has 14 residues. Germline V gives CDR1 ENHRY, CDR2 SYGVKD. The CDR3 region has the DNA TGTGCCATCAGAACGGACGGATCTAACTATGGCTACACCTTC. It yields the protein CAIRTDGSNYGYTF.

This clonotype has a count of ten or more. V usage is TRBV3-1 and J usage is TRBJ1-5, with TRBD1 identical over 10 bases. J lost 1 base, V lost 0 bases, and 3 bases had no gene match. The CDR3 sequence is 17 residues long. Germline V CDR1 and CDR2: LGHDT, YNNKEL (reference sequence). The DNA for the CDR3 is TGTGCCAGCAGCCAAGATCGACAGGGGGCCAGCAATCAGCCCCAGCATTTT. Translated, it gives CASSQDRQGASNQPQHF. The whole variable domain, remainder taken from reference TRBV3-1 and TRBJ1-5, is DTAVSQTPKYLVTQMGNDKSIKCEQNLGHDTMYWYKQDSKKFLKIMFSYNNKELIINETVPNRFSPKSPDKAHLNLHINSLELGDSAVYFCASSQDRQGASNQPQHFGDGTRLSIL.

The chain joins TRBV20-1 to TRBJ2-3, with TRBD2 matching over 13 bases. The V gene's germline CDR1 is DFQATT and CDR2 SNEGSKA (reference sequence). The CDR3 totals 13 residues. V dropped 5 bases and J dropped 7; count of bases not matched to a gene: 3. The CDR3, as DNA: TGCAGTGCTGGGACTAGCGGGACTTATACGCAGTATTTT. Translating gives CSAGTSGTYTQYF.